One and the same sample provided the 15 T cell receptor delta chains below, sequenced in a study of γδ T cells in repeated Plasmodium falciparum infection. TCRdb reran clone calling via CATT on the multiplex PCR reads. The repertoire holds about 48,000 delta-chain clones, with roughly 1.5% as singletons. Gammadelta T cells were flow-sorted from PBMC into Vgamma9/Vdelta2+ and Vdelta2-negative populations for bulk analysis. Sequencing was performed on gamma-delta T cells from blood. The receptors here all came from a pool of human donors (malaria-infected and uninfected, not separated).

This clone was detected a few times. TCRdb lists the protein of a much larger clone for this DNA, which differs at residue 5, so this is likely a read error; the protein given here is translated from the DNA itself. The chain has TRDV3 and TRDJ1, with 12 positions matching TRDD3. Here the J gene was assigned by germline matching of the DNA, as TCRdb has none. The CDR3 runs to 16 residues. V shed 2 bases and J 4 bases; nucleotides not matched to a gene: 11. The V gene's germline CDR1 is TVYSNPD and CDR2 GDNSRS (reference sequence). The CDR3 loop is CAFGHRSGGYVDKLIF. The CDR3 DNA sequence: TGTGCCTTTGGTCACCGGTCTGGGGGATACGTCGATAAACTCATCTTT.

This clone was seen a few times. This likely traces to a read error, being one base from a far larger clone. Additional DNA sequences in this sample encode the identical CDR3. The J gene was not called, though the V gene is TRDV2; the table's D gene call, TRDD3, was not cross checked with the DNA. Germline assignment: CDR1 GEAIGNYY and CDR2 EKD. This CDR3 has 17 residues. The DNA of the CDR3 is TGTGCCTGTGATCGGTACTGGGGGATCTATAGTGCCGATAAGCTCATCTTT. It translates to CACDRYWGIYSADKLIF.

This clone was counted many times. The chain is built from TRDV2 and TRDJ3; 11 nucleotides agree with TRDD3. TCRdb is silent on the J gene; assignment here came from matching the DNA to germline. The germline V gene encodes CDR1 GEAIGNYY and CDR2 EKD. The CDR3 covers 18 residues. Trimming at V came to 1 base and at J to 4 bases, leaving 5 bases not matched to a gene. The CDR3 protein is CACDTGGYGAWDTRQMFF. In nucleotides, the CDR3 is TGTGCCTGTGACACTGGGGGATACGGAGCTTGGGACACCCGACAGATGTTTTTC.

This clone was seen only a few times. TCRdb assigns this DNA the protein of a much larger clone, which departs from its translation at residue 11; this likely reflects a read error, and the protein shown comes from translating the DNA. The chain couples TRDV2 to TRDJ1; D tentatively reads TRDD1 or TRDD3 (5 bases each). Germline matching of the DNA provided the J gene here, since TCRdb leaves it blank. The CDR3 is 16 residues long. Trimming cost V 3 bases and J 3 bases, with 19 bases left between them. From germline, CDR1 is GEAIGNYY and CDR2 EKD. CDR3 in amino acids: CACDPAPFKYADKLIF. CDR3 DNA sequence: TGTGCCTGTGACCCGGCCCCCTTTAAATACGCCGATAAACTCATCTTT.

This clone was detected only a few times. The protein held in TCRdb is that of a much larger clone and does not match this DNA's translation at residue 3, likely because of a read error; the protein shown is translated from the DNA. This CDR3 reads CAIGNRPELRYEVGGYVLDLGKLIF. The CDR3, as DNA: TGTGCTATTGGGAACCGGCCGGAGCTACGTTACGAGGTCGGGGGATACGTGTTGGACCTAGGTAAACTCATCTTT. The chain joins TRDV1 to TRDJ1; 10 bases map to TRDD3. The J gene, absent from TCRdb, was called here by matching the DNA to germline. Germline V lookup: CDR1 TSWWSYY, CDR2 QGS. This CDR3 comprises 25 residues.

This clone was detected many times. TCRdb attributes to this sequence the protein of a much larger clone, which differs from the DNA translation at residue 19; a read error is likely, and the protein displayed is translated from the DNA. With the J gene uncalled, the V gene is TRDV1; the DNA was not used to check the table's D call, TRDD3. The V gene's germline CDR1 is TSWWSYY and CDR2 QGS. The CDR3 is 20 residues long. The CDR3 loop is CALGDPCAFLRSAYTDKLTF. In DNA, the CDR3 is TGTGCTCTTGGGGATCCTTGCGCCTTCCTACGTAGCGCGTACACCGATAAACTCACCTTT.

This clone was recorded many times. The TCRdb protein comes from a much larger clone and disagrees with this DNA's translation at residue 14, likely due to a read error; the protein given here is derived from the DNA. The chain recombines TRDV2 with TRDJ2, with 11 bases aligning to TRDD3. No J gene was available from TCRdb, and it was assigned here by a germline match of the DNA. The V gene's germline CDR1 is GEAIGNYY and CDR2 EKD. The CDR3 runs to 17 residues. The CDR3 here is CACDVDWGIRLTAKLFF. The CDR3, as DNA: TGTGCCTGTGACGTCGACTGGGGGATAAGGTTGACAGCAAAACTCTTCTTT.

This clone was counted many times. The chain carries TRDV1 and TRDJ1; D uncertain. The CDR3 is 17 amino acids. V shed 1 base and J shed 0 bases, with 15 bases lying between them. CDR1 is TSWWSYY and CDR2 is QGS in the germline V gene. The CDR3 spells CALGEPTPYPYTDKLIF. CDR3 sequence (DNA): TGTGCTCTTGGGGAACCTACGCCTTACCCTTACACCGATAAACTCATCTTT.

About this clone: The protein held in TCRdb is that of a much larger clone and does not match this DNA's translation at residues 8 and 10, likely because of a read error; the protein shown is translated from the DNA. V usage is TRDV1 and J usage is TRDJ1; D remains unclear. TCRdb does not report a J gene; here it was assigned by matching the DNA to germline references. Germline V gene sequence: CDR1 TSWWSYY, CDR2 QGS. V lost 5 bases to trimming and J lost 0 bases, with 25 bases between them. The CDR3 is 19 amino acids. In DNA, the CDR3 is TGTGCTCTTGGGACCTCTATTACTACAATGTGGGAGTACACCGATAAACTCATCTTT. Encoded protein: CALGTSITTMWEYTDKLIF.

Note on this clone: TCRdb lists the protein of a much larger clone for this DNA, which differs at residues 4 and 14, so this is likely a read error; the protein given here is translated from the DNA itself. The gene calls are TRDV1 and TRDJ1; D could derive from TRDD2 or TRDD3 (7 bases each). The J gene, left out of TCRdb, was set here by checking the DNA against germline. CDR1 and CDR2 (germline): TSWWSYY, QGS. This CDR3 has 19 residues. The chain's CDR3 is CALWEKLLPSTGATDKLIF. In DNA form, the CDR3 reads TGTGCTCTTTGGGAAAAACTTCTTCCTAGTACTGGGGCCACAGATAAACTCATCTTT.

Of note for this clone: The likely explanation is a read error, given a far larger clone one base away. Other DNA sequences in this sample translate to the same CDR3. The V gene is listed as TRDV1; no J gene was called. Germline loops: CDR1 TSWWSYY, CDR2 QGS. There are 15 residues in the CDR3. DNA of the CDR3: TGTGCCCTTGGGGAACAGGCCCTTCCTGAAATGGGGCTCATCTTT. It encodes CALGEQALPEMGLIF.

This clone has a count of ten or more. The junction departs from the called germline gene at one end, perhaps through a read error. The chain carries TRDV1 and TRDJ1; D is uncertain. The germline gives CDR1 TSWWSYY, CDR2 QGS. The length of the CDR3 is 19 residues. This chain's CDR3 is CAPQGPFPPSYEATYKLIF. The CDR3 coding sequence is TGTGCTCCGCAGGGCCCTTTCCCTCCATCGTACGAGGCCACCTATAAACTCATCTTT.

Note on this clone: A read error is the likely source, as a far larger clone sits one nucleotide away. The same CDR3 can be traced to other DNA sequences in this sample. V gene TRDV1 combines with J gene TRDJ1; 9 nucleotides align to TRDD3. The J gene was missing in TCRdb and was found by matching the end of the DNA to germline. Germline V gene sequence: CDR1 TSWWSYY, CDR2 QGS. The CDR3 spans 22 residues. V trimming: 3 bases; J trimming: 4 bases; junction bases outside the gene matches: 27. CDR3 in DNA: TGTGCTCTTGGGGAGCTTTCTTACCCCAAACTACTGGGGGACCCTAGGGTCGATAAACTCATCTTT. This encodes CALGELSYPKLLGDPRVDKLIF.

Ten or more counts support this clone. Compared with germline, one end of the junction differs, possibly owing to a read error. Other DNA sequences in this specimen translate into the identical CDR3. The J gene is TRDJ1, the V gene TRDV1, with 8 bases aligning to TRDD3. Germline-derived CDR1 and CDR2 are TSWWSYY and QGS. The CDR3 spans 21 residues. CDR3 region: CALGIRPSRYWGVPYTDKLIF. The CDR3 bases are TGTGCTCTTGGGATTCGGCCTTCCCGCTACTGGGGGGTTCCGTACACCGACAAACTCATCTTT.

This clone was seen a handful of times. TCRdb attributes to this sequence the protein of a much larger clone, which differs from the DNA translation at residue 9; a read error is likely, and the protein displayed is translated from the DNA. This sequence joins TRDV1 and TRDJ1; D uncertain. As TCRdb names no J gene, one was assigned here on the basis of a DNA match to germline. The CDR3 loop spans 16 amino acids. V lost 2 bases, J lost 0 bases, and 13 bases lay in between. Germline CDR1 reads TSWWSYY; CDR2 reads QGS. This chain's CDR3 is CALGEGVSRDTDKLIF. The CDR3 coding sequence is TGTGCTCTTGGGGAAGGCGTAAGCAGAGACACCGATAAACTCATCTTT.